The following is a T cell receptor beta chain sequence with its context. The table lists this clonotype with a few counts. What this receptor recognizes is not known. Base qualities are not recorded, but no much larger clone differs from it by a single base. This record comes from a study of CD8 T cells in ankylosing spondylitis (dated by TCRdb to 2016 to 2017). Notes on the research overall: T cell receptor beta repertoires were profiled in healthy donors and ankylosing spondylitis patients so that disease-linked TCR variants could be found. Peripheral blood was sampled, and synovial fluid was also collected from ankylosing spondylitis patients. The full study cohort comprised about 25 ankylosing spondylitis patients and 85 to 120 healthy donors. Results the study describes overall, beyond this receptor: A CD8+ phenotype was shown by the disease-linked clones, which were found at relatively low frequencies in peripheral blood. Some of the motif variants had been reported before in the synovial fluid and blood of reactive arthritis patients, a finding that suggests common disease-initiation mechanisms. A TCR beta motif of roughly 8 highly homologous amino acid variants appeared characteristic of blood from ankylosing spondylitis patients. According to the report, matched synovial fluid samples from ankylosing spondylitis patients were significantly enriched for the disease-linked clones.

The CDR3 runs 16 residues from the cysteine to the phenylalanine. Here the CDR3 DNA is all that survives: 48 bases in frame from base 1. CDR1 is given as ENHRY and CDR2 as SYGVKD, both from the germline V gene. V is shortened by 0 bases, J by 4 bases, and the region joining them spans 15 bases. The sequencer listed for this sample is Illumina HiSeq 2500. Quantitative 5'-RACE with molecular barcodes was used to prepare TCR beta libraries. Per the authors' processing: A new computational method based on a probabilistic model of VDJ rearrangement was used to identify disease-linked TCR variants. TCRdb trimmed public reads at Q25 via fastp, called clones via MiXCR and kept in-frame beta chains. Every entry covers one CDR3 protein and lists the most common genes and DNA from its rows. The V and J calls follow TCRdb's processing rather than the paper's. Across this sample there are fewer than 400,000 distinct CDR3 sequences, with roughly 15% seen only once. The top ten clones comprise around 0.99% of the sample.

Recombination linked TRBV10-3 to TRBJ1-2; a confident D gene designation cannot be given. Material for sequencing was blood, either unsorted or a sorted T cell fraction (not recorded which). The sequence was obtained from a male donor with ankylosing spondylitis or in good health (not recorded which). CDR3 sequence: CAISESQERNLYGYTF. The DNA reads as follows: TGTGCCATCAGTGAGTCCCAAGAACGAAACCTCTATGGCTACACCTTC.